The present T cell receptor (beta chain) was sequenced within a study of blood T cell repertoires in COVID-19. Across the study: Collection of acute and convalescent COVID-19 samples took place in the United States, Italy and Spain. From T cells, B-cell-depleted T cells, or PBMCs came the material, which was cDNA or gDNA.

Measured with immunoSEQ multiplex PCR; TCRdb has only the in-frame clones, and not every one. This table holds roughly 280,000 clones, roughly 90% found once. V trimming: 6 bases; J trimming: 1 base; junction bases outside the gene matches: 3. Germline CDR1 SGHTA, CDR2 FQGTGA. This CDR3 contains 14 residues. The sequence derives from a woman aged 50 to 65 who had recovered from COVID-19. The rearrangement uses TRBV7-3 and TRBJ1-1; 9 bases map to TRBD1. The sample consisted of peripheral blood. CDR3 protein: CASRQTGGNTEAFF. The CDR3 nucleotides are TGTGCCAGCAGACAGACAGGGGGGAACACTGAAGCTTTCTTT.